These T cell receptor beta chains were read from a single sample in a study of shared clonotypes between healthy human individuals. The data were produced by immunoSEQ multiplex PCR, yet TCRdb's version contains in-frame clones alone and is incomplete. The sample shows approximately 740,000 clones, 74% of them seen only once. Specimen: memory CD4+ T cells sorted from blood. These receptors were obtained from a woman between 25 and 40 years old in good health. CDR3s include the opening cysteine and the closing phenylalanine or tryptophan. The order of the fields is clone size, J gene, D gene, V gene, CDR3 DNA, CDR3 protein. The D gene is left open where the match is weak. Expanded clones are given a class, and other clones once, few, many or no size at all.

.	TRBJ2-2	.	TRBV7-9	TGTGCCAGTTACAAGGGGGTTTGGACCGGGGAGCTGTTTTTT	CASYKGVWTGELFF
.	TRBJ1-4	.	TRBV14	TGTGCCAGCAGCCAAGCGCGCCGGGGCACTAATGAAAAACTGTTTTTT	CASSQARRGTNEKLFF
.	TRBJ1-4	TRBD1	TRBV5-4	TGTGCCAGCAGCTTGGGGGACAGGCCTAATGAAAAACTGTTTTTT	CASSLGDRPNEKLFF
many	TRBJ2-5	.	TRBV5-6	TGTGCCAGCAGCTGGAATAGAGAGACCCAGTACTTC	CASSWNRETQYF
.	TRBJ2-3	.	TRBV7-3	TGTGCCAGCAGCTCTTACGCCTCTGATACGCAGTATTTT	CASSSYASDTQYF
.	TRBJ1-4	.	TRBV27	TGTGCCAGCAGTGGCCTTGCAACTAATGAAAAACTGTTTTTT	CASSGLATNEKLFF
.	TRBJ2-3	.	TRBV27	TGTGCCAGCACTCGGCTACGTGGCACAGATACGCAGTATTTT	CASTRLRGTDTQYF
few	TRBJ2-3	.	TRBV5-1	TGCGCCAGCAGCTTGGAACAGACCACAGATACGCAGTATTTT	CASSLEQTTDTQYF
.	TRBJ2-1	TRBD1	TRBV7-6	TGTGCCAGCAGCGCCCGGACAGGGGCCGTATTCAATGAGCAGTTCTTC	CASSARTGAVFNEQFF
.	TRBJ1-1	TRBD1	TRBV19	TGTGCCAGTACCTCCGATGGGACAGGGGCAAGCACTGAAGCTTTCTTT	CASTSDGTGASTEAFF
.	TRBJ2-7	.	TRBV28	TGTGCCAGCACCCAAACGGGGCCAACCTACGAGCAGTACTTC	CASTQTGPTYEQYF
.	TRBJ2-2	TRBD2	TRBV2	TGTGCCACCGGGACTAGCGGGAGTACCGGGGAGCTGTTTTTT	CATGTSGSTGELFF
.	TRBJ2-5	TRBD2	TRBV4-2	TGTGCCAGCAGCCAAGCTGCTAGCGGGAGTTTAGAGACCCAGTACTTC	CASSQAASGSLETQYF
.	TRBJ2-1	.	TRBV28	TGTGCCAGCAGTGCACAGGGTGCGACCTACAATGAGCAGTTCTTC	CASSAQGATYNEQFF